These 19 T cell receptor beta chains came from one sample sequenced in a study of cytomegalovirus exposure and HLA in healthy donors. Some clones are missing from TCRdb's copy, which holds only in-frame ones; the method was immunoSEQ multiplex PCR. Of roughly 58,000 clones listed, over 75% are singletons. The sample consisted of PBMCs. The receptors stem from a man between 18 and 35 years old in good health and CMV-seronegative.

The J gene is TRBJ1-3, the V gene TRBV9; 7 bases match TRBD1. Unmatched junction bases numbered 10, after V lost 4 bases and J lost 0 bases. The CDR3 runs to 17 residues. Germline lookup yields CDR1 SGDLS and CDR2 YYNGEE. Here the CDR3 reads CASSPRTGTSSGNTIYF. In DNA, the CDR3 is TGTGCCAGCAGCCCGCGGACAGGAACGAGCTCTGGAAACACCATATATTTT.

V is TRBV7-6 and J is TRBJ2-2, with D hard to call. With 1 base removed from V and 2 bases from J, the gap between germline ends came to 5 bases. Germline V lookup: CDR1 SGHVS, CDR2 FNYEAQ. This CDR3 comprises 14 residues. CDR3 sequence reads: CASSLDFNTGELFF. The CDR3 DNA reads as TGTGCCAGCAGCTTAGACTTCAACACCGGGGAGCTGTTTTTT.

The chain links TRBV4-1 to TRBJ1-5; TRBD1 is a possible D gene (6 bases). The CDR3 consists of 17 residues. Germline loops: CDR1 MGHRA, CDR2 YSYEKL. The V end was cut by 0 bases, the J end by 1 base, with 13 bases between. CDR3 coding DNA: TGCGCCAGCAGCCAAGATCTAAGACAGGCAAGCAATCAGCCCCAGCATTTT. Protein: CASSQDLRQASNQPQHF.

The chain's CDR3 is CASSPVAGGTDTQYF. Written as DNA, the CDR3 is TGTGCCAGCAGCCCCGTAGCGGGGGGGACAGATACGCAGTATTTT. This chain uses TRBV6-5 with TRBJ2-3; 11 bases agree with TRBD2. Trimming cost V 6 bases and J 3 bases; bases outside gene matches: 5. CDR3 length: 15 amino acids. CDR1 and CDR2 from the germline V gene are MNHEY and SVGAGI.

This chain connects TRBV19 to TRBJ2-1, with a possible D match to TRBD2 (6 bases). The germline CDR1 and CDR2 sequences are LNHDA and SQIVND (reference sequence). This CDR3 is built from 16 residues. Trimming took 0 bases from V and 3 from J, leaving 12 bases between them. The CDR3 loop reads CASSIDRRGLYNEQFF. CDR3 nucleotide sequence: TGTGCCAGTAGTATAGATCGGCGGGGACTCTACAATGAGCAGTTCTTC. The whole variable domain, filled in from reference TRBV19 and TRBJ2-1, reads DGGITQSPKYLFRKEGQNVTLSCEQNLNHDAMYWYRQDPGQGLRLIYYSQIVNDFQKGDIAEGYSVSREKKESFPLTVTSAQKNPTAFYLCASSIDRRGLYNEQFFGPGTRLTVL.

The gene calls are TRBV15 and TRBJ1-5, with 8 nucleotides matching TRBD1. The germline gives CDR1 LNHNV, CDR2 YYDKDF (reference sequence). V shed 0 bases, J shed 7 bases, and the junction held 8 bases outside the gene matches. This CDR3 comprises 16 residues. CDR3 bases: TGTGCCACCAGCAGAGAGACAGGGGTCCTCGGGCAGCCCCAGCATTTT. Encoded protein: CATSRETGVLGQPQHF.

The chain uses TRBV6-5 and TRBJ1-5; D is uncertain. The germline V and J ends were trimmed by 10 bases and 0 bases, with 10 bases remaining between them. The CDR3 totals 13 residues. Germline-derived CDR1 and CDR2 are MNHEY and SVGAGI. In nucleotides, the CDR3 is TGTGCCACCCGGGTCTATAGCAATCAGCCCCAGCATTTT. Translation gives CATRVYSNQPQHF.

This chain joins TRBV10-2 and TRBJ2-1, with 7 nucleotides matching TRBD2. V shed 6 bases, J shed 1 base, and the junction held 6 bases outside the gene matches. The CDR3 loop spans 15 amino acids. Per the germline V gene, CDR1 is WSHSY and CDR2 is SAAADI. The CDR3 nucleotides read TGCGCCAGCAGCTCTAAGCGGGAATCCTACAATGAGCAGTTCTTC. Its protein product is CASSSKRESYNEQFF.

CDR3 sequence reads: CSVDLANTGELFF. CDR3 nucleotide sequence: TGCAGCGTTGATCTGGCTAACACCGGGGAGCTGTTTTTT. This sequence joins TRBV29-1 and TRBJ2-2; D is uncertain. CDR1 and CDR2 (germline): SQVTM, ANQGSEA. The CDR3 is 13 residues long. Trimming took 3 bases from V and 2 from J, leaving 7 bases between them.

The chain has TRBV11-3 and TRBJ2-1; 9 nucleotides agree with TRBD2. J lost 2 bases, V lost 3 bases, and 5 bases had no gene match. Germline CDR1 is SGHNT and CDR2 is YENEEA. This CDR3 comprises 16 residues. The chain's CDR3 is CASSLGGTSTYNEQFF. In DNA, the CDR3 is TGTGCCAGCAGCTTGGGTGGGACTAGCACCTACAATGAGCAGTTCTTC.

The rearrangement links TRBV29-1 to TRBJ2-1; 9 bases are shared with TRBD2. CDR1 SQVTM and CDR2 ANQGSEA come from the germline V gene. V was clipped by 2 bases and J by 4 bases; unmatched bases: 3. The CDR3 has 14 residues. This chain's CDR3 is CSVERLAVYNEQFF. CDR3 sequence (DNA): TGCAGCGTTGAAAGACTAGCGGTGTACAATGAGCAGTTCTTC.

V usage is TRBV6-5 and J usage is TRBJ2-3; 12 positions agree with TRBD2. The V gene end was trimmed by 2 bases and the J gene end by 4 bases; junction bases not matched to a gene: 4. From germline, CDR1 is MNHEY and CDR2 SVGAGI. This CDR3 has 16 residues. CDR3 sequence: CASSYGLAGSADTQYF. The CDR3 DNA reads TGTGCCAGCAGTTACGGACTAGCGGGATCGGCAGATACGCAGTATTTT.

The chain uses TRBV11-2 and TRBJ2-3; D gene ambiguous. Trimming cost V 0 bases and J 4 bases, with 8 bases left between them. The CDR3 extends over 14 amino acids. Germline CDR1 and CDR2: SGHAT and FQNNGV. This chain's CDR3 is CASSLDPRPDTQYF. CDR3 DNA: TGTGCCAGCAGCTTAGATCCCAGGCCAGATACGCAGTATTTT.

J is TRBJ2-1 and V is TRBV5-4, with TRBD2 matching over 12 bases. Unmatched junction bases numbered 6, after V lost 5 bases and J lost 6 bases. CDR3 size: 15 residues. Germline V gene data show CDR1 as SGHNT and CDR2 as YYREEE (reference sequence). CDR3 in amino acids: CASSSLAGGSNEQFF. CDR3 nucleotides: TGTGCCAGCAGTTCACTAGCGGGAGGCAGCAATGAGCAGTTCTTC.

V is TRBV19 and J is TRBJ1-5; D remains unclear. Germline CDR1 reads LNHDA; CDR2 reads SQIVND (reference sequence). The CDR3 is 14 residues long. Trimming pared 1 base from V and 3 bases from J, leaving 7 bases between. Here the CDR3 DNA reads TGTGCCAGTAGTATAGGCCTAAACAATCAGCCCCAGCATTTT. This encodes CASSIGLNNQPQHF.

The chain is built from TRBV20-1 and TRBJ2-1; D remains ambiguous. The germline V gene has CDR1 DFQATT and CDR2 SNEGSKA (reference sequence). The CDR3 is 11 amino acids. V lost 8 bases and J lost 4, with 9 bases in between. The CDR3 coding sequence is TGCAGTCTGAACTCATACAATGAGCAGTTCTTC. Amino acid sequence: CSLNSYNEQFF.

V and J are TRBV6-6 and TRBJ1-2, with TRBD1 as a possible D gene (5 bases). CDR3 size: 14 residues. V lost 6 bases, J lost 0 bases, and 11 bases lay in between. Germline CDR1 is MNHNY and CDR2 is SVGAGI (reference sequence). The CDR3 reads CASSPGGTNYGYTF. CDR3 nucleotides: TGTGCCAGCAGCCCCGGGGGAACTAACTATGGCTACACCTTC.

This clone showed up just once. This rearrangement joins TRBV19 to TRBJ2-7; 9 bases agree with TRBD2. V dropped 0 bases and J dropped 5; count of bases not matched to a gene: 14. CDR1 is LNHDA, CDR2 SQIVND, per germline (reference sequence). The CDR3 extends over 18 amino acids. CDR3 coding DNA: TGTGCCAGTAGTATAGACAGAGGGACTAGCAGCCGTTCACACGAGCAGTACTTC. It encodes CASSIDRGTSSRSHEQYF.

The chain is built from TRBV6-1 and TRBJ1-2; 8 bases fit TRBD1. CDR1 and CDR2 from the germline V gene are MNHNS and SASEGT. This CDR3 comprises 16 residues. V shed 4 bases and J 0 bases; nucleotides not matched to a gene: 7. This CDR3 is CASSVRQGMSNYGYTF. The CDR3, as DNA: TGTGCCAGCAGTGTGCGACAGGGGATGTCTAACTATGGCTACACCTTC.